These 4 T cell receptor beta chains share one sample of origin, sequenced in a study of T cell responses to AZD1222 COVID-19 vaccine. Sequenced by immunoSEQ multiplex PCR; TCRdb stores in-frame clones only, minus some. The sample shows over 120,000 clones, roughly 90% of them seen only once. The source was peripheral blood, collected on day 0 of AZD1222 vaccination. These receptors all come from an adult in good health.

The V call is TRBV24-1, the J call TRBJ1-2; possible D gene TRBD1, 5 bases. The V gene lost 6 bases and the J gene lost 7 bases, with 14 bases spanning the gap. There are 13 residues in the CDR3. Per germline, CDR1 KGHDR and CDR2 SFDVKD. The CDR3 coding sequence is TGTGCCACCAGTTCGGGGCTGGGCCCTGGCTACACCTTC. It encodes CATSSGLGPGYTF.

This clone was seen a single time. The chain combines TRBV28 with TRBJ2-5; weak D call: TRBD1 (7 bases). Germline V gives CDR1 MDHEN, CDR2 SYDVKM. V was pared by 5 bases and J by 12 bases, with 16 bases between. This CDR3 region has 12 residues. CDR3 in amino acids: CASSPTGRFKYF. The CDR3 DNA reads TGTGCCAGCAGTCCGACAGGGAGGTTTAAGTACTTC.

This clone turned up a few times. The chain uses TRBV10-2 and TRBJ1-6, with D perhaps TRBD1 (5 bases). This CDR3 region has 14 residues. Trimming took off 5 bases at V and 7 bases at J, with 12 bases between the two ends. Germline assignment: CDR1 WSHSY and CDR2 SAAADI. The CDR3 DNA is TGCGCCAGCAGTAGGGACTTGCAAAATTCACCCCTCCACTTT. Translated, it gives CASSRDLQNSPLHF.

CDR3 amino acids: CASSPLVPSTDTQYF. As DNA, the CDR3 is TGTGCCAGCAGCCCACTAGTCCCTAGCACAGATACGCAGTATTTT. The gene calls are TRBV2 and TRBJ2-3; maybe TRBD2 (5 bases). The CDR3 covers 15 residues. CDR1 SNHLY and CDR2 FYNNEI come from the germline V gene. Trimming shortened V by 6 bases and J by 0 bases, and 13 bases separated the two germline ends.